This is a list of T cell receptor beta chains from one sample in a study of identical twins. Via MiXCR, TCRdb re-called the 5' RACE reads, giving one row per CDR3 protein. The sample shows roughly 350,000 distinct CDR3 sequences, about 9% of them seen only once. The specimen was naive T cells sorted from blood. Receptors were obtained from a woman in her forties or fifties in good health. The CDR3 runs from the conserved cysteine through the conserved F or W. D genes are given only for firm matches. Clone size is shown for a subset of rows, as once, few, many or a class of expanded clone.

clone_size	d_call	v_call	j_call	cdr3_nt	cdr3_aa
few	NA	TRBV5-1	TRBJ1-1	TGCGCCAGCTCCCGGGGGGTTCCCCAAAACACTGAAGCTTTCTTT	CASSRGVPQNTEAFF
NA	TRBD1	TRBV27	TRBJ2-1	TGTGCCAGCAGTCCAAGGGGGCATGAGCAGTTCTTC	CASSPRGHEQFF
NA	TRBD2	TRBV4-1	TRBJ2-5	TGCGCCAGCAGCCAATACTGGGGGGGACCGGGCGAGACCCAGTACTTC	CASSQYWGGPGETQYF
NA	NA	TRBV28	TRBJ1-6	TGTGCCAGCAGACTTGACAGGTTCATTAGAATGAATTCACCCCTCCACTTT	CASRLDRFIRMNSPLHF
few	NA	TRBV7-6	TRBJ2-5	TGTGCCAGCAGCTTAGGCCCGCCCCCACCCAGGCAAGAGACCCAGTACTTC	CASSLGPPPPRQETQYF
many	NA	TRBV10-3	TRBJ2-3	TGTGCCTGCGGCGGTCAGCCCACAGATACGCAGTATTTT	CACGGQPTDTQYF
many	TRBD1	TRBV5-1	TRBJ2-1	TGCGCCAGCAGGCCGACAGGGATGGCCAATGAGCAGTTCTTC	CASRPTGMANEQFF
few	NA	TRBV11-2	TRBJ2-3	TGTGCCAGCATCCAATGGGCAGGGTTCAACACGGATACGCAGTATTTT	CASIQWAGFNTDTQYF
many	NA	TRBV6-5	TRBJ1-1	TGTGCCAGCAGAGAAACAAGTTACACTGAAGCTTTCTTT	CASRETSYTEAFF
NA	NA	TRBV28	TRBJ2-3	TGTGCCAGCAGGACTACGATGGGTATGAGCGAGGATTTT	CASRTTMGMSEDF
NA	NA	TRBV5-1	TRBJ2-3	TGCGCCAGCACGGGACGGGGAAGGGGAGATACGCAGTATTTT	CASTGRGRGDTQYF
few	NA	TRBV12-3/TRBV12-4	TRBJ2-2	TGTGCCAGCAGTTATAGAGCGGACACCGGGGAGCTGTTTTTT	CASSYRADTGELFF
NA	TRBD2	TRBV7-2	TRBJ2-3	TGTGCCAGCAGCCCCCACCTCCTGCCTAGCGGGAGGGCCGATACGCAGTATTTT	CASSPHLLPSGRADTQYF
NA	NA	TRBV27	TRBJ2-2	TGTGCCAGCAGTTTCGGCTTCACCGGGGAGCTGTTTTTT	CASSFGFTGELFF
few	NA	TRBV3-1	TRBJ1-4	TGTGCCAGCAGCCATTGGGATCAGGGGAGTAATGAAAAACTGTTTTTT	CASSHWDQGSNEKLFF
many	TRBD2	TRBV29-1	TRBJ2-3	TGCAGCGTTGGCGCGACGGGAGGGCTCGCGGCAGATACGCAGTATTTT	CSVGATGGLAADTQYF
NA	TRBD1	TRBV15	TRBJ1-2	TGTGCCACCAGCAGAGGACAGGGGATAGCTAACTATGGCTACACCTTC	CATSRGQGIANYGYTF
few	NA	TRBV24-1	TRBJ2-1	TGTGCCACCAGTGATTATCACGGACTAGGGGGTGAGCAGTTCTTC	CATSDYHGLGGEQFF
many	NA	TRBV3-1	TRBJ1-5	TGTGCCAGCAGCCAAGGCCCCAGGCAGCCCCAGCATTTT	CASSQGPRQPQHF
NA	TRBD2	TRBV20-1	TRBJ2-1	TGCAGTGCTAGACCTCCCAGCGGGATGAGGGGAAATGAGCAGTTCTTC	CSARPPSGMRGNEQFF
many	NA	TRBV7-9	TRBJ2-2	TGTGCCAGCAGCCCCAGAACTGGCATTAACACCGGGGAGCTGTTTTTT	CASSPRTGINTGELFF
NA	TRBD2	TRBV11-3	TRBJ2-2	TGTGCCTCCCAGACTAGCGGGAACACCGGGGAGCTGTTTTTT	CASQTSGNTGELFF
many	TRBD2	TRBV5-1	TRBJ2-3	TGCGCCAGCAGCCCTAGGACTAGCGGAGGCACAGATACGCAGTATTTT	CASSPRTSGGTDTQYF
many	NA	TRBV5-1	TRBJ2-3	TGCGCCAGCAGTCCCCAGGGGGATACGCAGTATTTT	CASSPQGDTQYF
NA	TRBD2	TRBV2	TRBJ2-1	TGTGCCAGCGGACTAGCGGGACCCAATGAGCAGTTCTTC	CASGLAGPNEQFF
few	NA	TRBV12-3/TRBV12-4	TRBJ2-7	TGTGCCAGCAGTTTAGATGCACTATACGAGCAGTACTTC	CASSLDALYEQYF
few	TRBD2	TRBV12-3/TRBV12-4	TRBJ2-2	TGTGCCAGCAGTTTAAGATTTAGCGGGAAAACGGCCACCGGGGAGCTGTTTTTT	CASSLRFSGKTATGELFF
many	NA	TRBV5-1	TRBJ2-2	TGCGCCAGCAGCGTGCAGAGCACCGGGGAGCTGTTTTTT	CASSVQSTGELFF
few	NA	TRBV12-3/TRBV12-4	TRBJ1-5	TGTGCCAGCAGTTTAATCCACAGAACGTATAGCAATCAGCCCCAGCATTTT	CASSLIHRTYSNQPQHF
many	TRBD1	TRBV14	TRBJ2-1	TGTGCCAGCAGCAAAGAGGGGGCAAATGAGCAGTTCTTC	CASSKEGANEQFF
many	TRBD1	TRBV5-8	TRBJ2-1	TGTGCCAGCAGCTTCAGGACAGGGGTAAGGGATGAGCAGTTCTTC	CASSFRTGVRDEQFF
many	NA	TRBV6-6	TRBJ1-2	TGTGCCAGCAGGGAAGATGGCTACACCTTC	CASREDGYTF
few	TRBD2	TRBV3-1	TRBJ2-7	TGTGCCAGCAGCCACTTACTAGCGGGGACCTACGAGCAGTACTTC	CASSHLLAGTYEQYF
few	NA	TRBV27	TRBJ2-2	TGTGCCAGCAGGGTTGGGCTAGTTCTCGGGGAGCTGTTTTTT	CASRVGLVLGELFF
NA	TRBD1	TRBV5-1	TRBJ1-2	TGCGCCAGCAGCCTGGACAGGGCCAGAACCCGCTACACCTTC	CASSLDRARTRYTF
NA	NA	TRBV5-1	TRBJ2-6	TGCGCCAGCAGCTTGGAAGCTAGTTCCTCCTCTGGGGCCAACGTCCTGACTTTC	CASSLEASSSSGANVLTF
few	TRBD2	TRBV18	TRBJ2-7	TGTGCCAGCTCACCACCGAGCGGGAGCAGTCACGAGCAGTACTTC	CASSPPSGSSHEQYF
NA	TRBD2	TRBV7-9	TRBJ2-5	TGTGCCAGCAGCACGCGGGAGAACCGTGAGACCCAGTACTTC	CASSTRENRETQYF
many	NA	TRBV14	TRBJ2-2	TGTGCCAGCAGTCGACGGTGGGCGGGGGAGCTGTTTTTT	CASSRRWAGELFF
many	TRBD1	TRBV11-2	TRBJ1-2	TGTGCCAGCAGCTCCACCGGAGGACAGGTTGGCTATGGCTACACCTTC	CASSSTGGQVGYGYTF